This TCR beta chain was identified during a study of blood T cell repertoires in COVID-19. Across the study: Sources were T cells, B-cell-depleted T cells, or PBMCs; the material itself was cDNA or gDNA.

As originally analysed: Amplification with reference gene primers provided the estimates of nucleated cell counts. This table comes from immunoSEQ multiplex PCR, and its TCRdb copy is limited to in-frame clones, with some not included. V and J calls and clone size come straight from that table; D and trimming were deduced from the DNA. The repertoire holds some 100,000 clones, with about 90% as singletons. The table lists this clone with a count of one. Trimming took 4 bases from V and 6 from J, leaving 13 bases between them. This CDR3 spans 13 amino acids. Germline lookup yields CDR1 SGHTA and CDR2 FQGNSA.

V usage is TRBV7-2 and J usage is TRBJ2-7; TRBD1 is a possible D gene (6 bases). Sequenced input: peripheral blood. The clonotype comes from a human donor with active COVID-19. The donor label of this sample is uncertain. The CDR3 DNA follows: TGTGCCAGCAGCTCTGGGCACAGGGCCGAGCAGTACTTC. Translated: CASSSGHRAEQYF.